This T cell receptor (beta chain) was recovered during a study of blood T cell repertoires in COVID-19. Each participant's cohort was designated according to participant-reported clinical history. The table came from immunoSEQ multiplex PCR; TCRdb's copy has only in-frame clones and leaves some out. In the table there are a few hundred thousand clones, around 87% of which are singletons. The germline CDR1 and CDR2 sequences are SGHRS and YFSETQ. Trimming shortened V by 0 bases and J by 1 base, and 13 bases separated the two germline ends. The length of the CDR3 is 16 residues. Sequenced: PBMCs or T cells enriched from blood (not recorded which). The receptor comes from a middle-aged man in a cohort exposed to, infected with or recovered from COVID-19 (not recorded which). The chain is built from TRBV5-1 and TRBJ1-1; possibly TRBD1 for D (5 bases). CDR3 sequence (DNA): TGCGCCAGCAGCTTGGACTGGGGCGTGGGGAACACTGAAGCTTTCTTT. Translation: CASSLDWGVGNTEAFF.